These 12 T cell receptor beta chains share one sample of origin, sequenced in a study of blood T cell repertoires in COVID-19. Assay used: immunoSEQ multiplex PCR; TCRdb lists only in-frame clones, some missing. The sample carries about 210,000 clones, approximately 86% recorded once. The sequenced material came from PBMCs or T cells enriched from blood (not recorded which). The source of these receptors is a woman between 40 and 55 years old with acute COVID-19.

The chain recombines TRBV15 with TRBJ1-1; D is undetermined. This CDR3 region has 16 residues. Germline values: CDR1 LNHNV, CDR2 YYDKDF (reference sequence). V was pared by 3 bases and J by 1 base, with 15 bases between. CDR3 in amino acids: CATSRAGGQKNTEAFF. CDR3 nucleotides: TGTGCCACCAGCAGGGCTGGAGGGCAGAAGAACACTGAAGCTTTCTTT.

This chain uses TRBV4-2 with TRBJ2-1; 11 bases agree with TRBD2. This CDR3 has 17 amino acids. CDR1 is LGHNA, CDR2 YNFKEQ, per germline. Losses at the gene ends were 6 bases for V and 0 bases for J; bases not matched to a gene: 7. CDR3 DNA: TGTGCCAGCAGTCGTAGCGGGAGGGTACCCTCCTACAATGAGCAGTTCTTC. This sequence encodes CASSRSGRVPSYNEQFF.

The chain is built from TRBV7-6 and TRBJ2-7; D might be TRBD2 (6 bases). CDR1 is SGHVS, CDR2 FNYEAQ, per germline. V dropped 1 base and J dropped 3 bases, with 13 bases sitting between them. The CDR3 is made up of 15 amino acids. CDR3 region: CASSLDPSDHYEQYF. CDR3 nucleotides: TGTGCCAGCAGCTTAGACCCTAGCGACCACTACGAGCAGTACTTC. Filled out from reference TRBV7-6 and TRBJ2-7, the complete variable domain reads GAGVSQSPRYKVTKRGQDVALRCDPISGHVSLYWYRQALGQGPEFLTYFNYEAQQDKSGLPNDRFSAERPEGSISTLTIQRTEQRDSAMYRCASSLDPSDHYEQYFGPGTRLTVT.

The rearrangement joins TRBV7-2 to TRBJ2-2; D is possibly TRBD2 (5 bases). Trimming took off 5 bases at V and 7 bases at J, with 11 bases between the two ends. The CDR3 is 13 amino acids. Germline V gene sequence: CDR1 SGHTA, CDR2 FQGNSA. Here the CDR3 DNA reads TGTGCCAGCAGCCGCGATGGAGGCGGGGAGCTGTTTTTT. This translates into CASSRDGGGELFF.

This sequence joins TRBV12-3 or TRBV12-4 and TRBJ2-5; no firm D call. Between the trimmed V and J ends, which lost 6 bases and 8 bases, there was a span of 10 bases. This CDR3 region has 11 residues. In DNA form, the CDR3 reads TGTGCCAGCAGCTCCCGCCTAACCCAGTACTTC. It specifies CASSSRLTQYF.

This chain links TRBV5-1 with TRBJ2-3; the D is unclear. Germline loops: CDR1 SGHRS, CDR2 YFSETQ. Trimming cost V 1 base and J 3 bases, with 9 bases left between them. This CDR3 has 14 residues. The CDR3 here is CASSLYSLTDTQYF. For the CDR3, the DNA is TGCGCCAGCAGCTTGTATAGTTTGACAGATACGCAGTATTTT. The entire variable domain, with the rest obtained from reference TRBV5-1 and TRBJ2-3, is as follows: KAGVTQTPRYLIKTRGQQVTLSCSPISGHRSVSWYQQTPGQGLQFLFEYFSETQRNKGNFPGRFSGRQFSNSRSEMNVSTLELGDSALYLCASSLYSLTDTQYFGPGTRLTVL.

This sequence joins TRBV19 and TRBJ2-5; perhaps TRBD2 as D (5 bases). The germline CDR1 and CDR2 sequences are LNHDA and SQIVND (reference sequence). Trimming removed 4 bases from V and 7 bases from J, with 13 bases in between. The CDR3 spans 13 residues. The CDR3 here is CASSTFSSGTQYF. The CDR3 nucleotides are TGTGCCAGTAGTACCTTCTCGAGCGGGACCCAGTACTTC.

Comment on this clone: A read error is likely, as this CDR3 ends without the conserved phenylalanine or tryptophan. Because the CDR3's place on the DNA is in doubt, the DNA is left out and the CDR3 is given as listed by TCRdb. CDR3 in amino acids: CASSTLSEI. The gene calls are TRBV21-1 and TRBJ2-7; the D call in the table, TRBD2, was not verified against the DNA. TRBV21-1 is assigned pseudogene status. Including both end residues, the CDR3 is 9 amino acids long.

The chain uses TRBV11-2 and TRBJ1-6, with a tentative D call TRBD1 (5 bases). Germline V gene sequence: CDR1 SGHAT, CDR2 FQNNGV. Trimming removed 0 bases at V and 7 bases at J, with 13 bases between. The CDR3 is 16 amino acids. This CDR3 reads CASSLDYRAGNSPLHF. CDR3 in DNA: TGTGCCAGCAGCTTAGATTACCGGGCAGGGAATTCACCCCTCCACTTT.

The rearrangement uses TRBV16 and TRBJ1-4, with 9 bases fitting TRBD1. V was clipped by 2 bases and J by 5 bases; unmatched bases: 9. The CDR3 spans 17 residues. Germline assignment: CDR1 KGHSY and CDR2 FQNENV. The CDR3 bases are TGTGCCAGCAGCCAAGGTACATCCGGGACAGGGAATGAAAAACTGTTTTTT. This sequence encodes CASSQGTSGTGNEKLFF.

V and J are TRBV9 and TRBJ1-4; D is undetermined. Germline V gives CDR1 SGDLS, CDR2 YYNGEE. This CDR3 region has 14 residues. Trimming removed 4 bases from V and 5 bases from J, with 12 bases in between. The CDR3 protein is CASSFRTENEKLFF. The CDR3 coding sequence is TGTGCCAGCAGCTTTAGGACTGAGAATGAAAAACTGTTTTTT.

The genes are TRBV18 and TRBJ2-1; no clear D gene. Germline CDR1 and CDR2: KGHSH and LQKENI. The CDR3 runs to 14 residues. The ends were cut back, 0 bases at V and 3 bases at J, with 6 bases in the middle. CDR3 coding DNA: TGTGCCAGCTCACCACCGTCAGGCTACAATGAGCAGTTCTTC. It translates to CASSPPSGYNEQFF.